The subject of this entry is one T cell receptor beta chain. Its antigen remains unknown. Trimming removed 2 bases from V and 2 bases from J; junction bases left unmatched: 9. CDR1 SEHNR and CDR2 FQNEAQ come from the germline V gene (reference sequence). This CDR3 has 17 residues. Method: immunoSEQ multiplex PCR; TCRdb's copy keeps in-frame clones and lacks some. Here the sample spans roughly 69,000 clones, 95% to 98% being singletons. This sample is part of a study of Tregs in tolerant kidney transplant recipients. Study-wide findings and caveats: Validation in larger populations is needed because few patients were studied.

The gene calls are TRBV7-9 and TRBJ2-7, with 10 bases fitting TRBD2. This sequence originates from a human donor who received a combined kidney and bone marrow transplant. Sample: Tregs from blood, taken before the transplant. CDR3 nucleotides: TGTGCCAGCAGCTTATTGCGTACTAGCGGGAAGCCCTACGAGCAGTACTTC. Protein product: CASSLLRTSGKPYEQYF.